This TCR beta chain derives from a study of spatial heterogeneity in lung cancer (dated by TCRdb to about 2019). Study-level background: More beta-chain than alpha-chain transcripts were consistently detected, likely reflecting higher beta-chain transcript abundance. In tumor regions, TCR transcript counts showed a strong correlation with a T cell transcriptional module score derived from matched bulk RNA-seq. In the raw uncorrected reads, each unique combination of TCR and UMI appeared more than ten times on average. In non-small cell lung cancer, the study made a quantitative comparison of TCR alpha and beta repertoires among multiple tumor regions, matched nontumor lung and blood. Nonsynonymous mutation counts, determined by whole-exome sequencing of tumor tissue, were related to features of the TCR repertoire. At surgery, both alpha and beta chains were TCR-sequenced in fewer than 250 tumor regions, approximately 64 matched nontumor lung samples and 56 PBMC samples.

The sample's time point label, in plain terms: sample taken at primary tumor resection. The donors were fewer than 90 patients from the lung TRACERx cohort who had early-stage, untreated non-small cell lung cancer. Without any cell sorting, TCR sequencing was performed on whole RNA extracted either from tumor and nontumor lung tissue or from cryopreserved PBMC samples. A patient was chosen for TCR sequencing only when enough RNA was available from at least two tumor regions. Tumor and adjacent nontumor lung specimens were reviewed by a lung pathologist before selection. General findings and caveats noted by the study authors: The count of ubiquitous expanded TCRs correlated with the count of ubiquitous nonsynonymous mutations, and the count of regional expanded TCRs correlated with the count of regional nonsynonymous mutations. Estimated TCR-seq coverage of tumor T cells was only about 7.4% for alpha chains and roughly 12% for beta chains. Additional single-cell paired TCR alpha and beta sequencing was considered necessary to confirm, at a functional level, the hypothesis that regional TCRs recognize regional mutations. The number of expanded intratumoral alpha and beta TCRs correlated with the tumor nonsynonymous mutation count.

Points on this clonotype: Its antigen is not yet known. Per-nucleotide qualities are absent, and no much larger clonotype sits a single base away.

The library relied on 5' RACE. The sequencer listed for this sample is NextSeq 500. To allow correction of PCR and sequencing errors, the TCR library protocol tagged every TCR cDNA molecule with a unique molecular identifier. The original pipeline was this. TCR identification, UMI-based error correction and CDR3 extraction were performed with Decombinator tools. Expanded TCRs were defined as those above a frequency of 2 per 1,000, corresponding to the top 1% of the tumor frequency distribution. Expanded tumor TCRs statistically deemed absent (corrected P<0.05) from at least one tumor region were classed as regional, and all other expanded tumor TCRs were classed as ubiquitous. Renyi diversity was computed with the R vegan package after each repertoire had been subsampled 100 times to 5,000 TCRs. CDR3 similarity networks were built from amino acid triplet string-kernel similarity, connecting CDR3s with pairwise similarity above 0.82. TCRdb applied fastp at Q25 and MiXCR to the public reads, then kept only in-frame beta chains. Each CDR3 protein gets just one entry, which takes the most common genes and DNA from the rows behind it. The V and J calls shown here were made by TCRdb, not taken from the authors' results. A total of around 9,700 distinct CDR3 sequences appear in this sample, approximately 7.6% of them only once. The biggest ten clones account for around a quarter of the sample.

The TCR was taken from a male donor with early-stage non-small cell lung cancer. The sample here was lung tumor tissue, taken at surgery.

The CDR3 here reads CASSQDRRQGLQFF. Read as DNA, the sequence is TGTGCCAGCAGCCAAGATAGGAGACAGGGGTTGCAGTTCTTC. The chain employs TRBV3-1 and TRBJ2-1; TRBD1 matches 8 bases in the middle. From the cysteine through the phenylalanine, the CDR3 covers 14 amino acids. Of the read, only the CDR3 DNA is kept; its 42 bases are in frame from base 1. CDR1 LGHDT and CDR2 YNNKEL are derived from the germline V gene (reference sequence). Ends trimmed: V by 0 bases, J by 12 bases; bases unmatched to a gene: 7.